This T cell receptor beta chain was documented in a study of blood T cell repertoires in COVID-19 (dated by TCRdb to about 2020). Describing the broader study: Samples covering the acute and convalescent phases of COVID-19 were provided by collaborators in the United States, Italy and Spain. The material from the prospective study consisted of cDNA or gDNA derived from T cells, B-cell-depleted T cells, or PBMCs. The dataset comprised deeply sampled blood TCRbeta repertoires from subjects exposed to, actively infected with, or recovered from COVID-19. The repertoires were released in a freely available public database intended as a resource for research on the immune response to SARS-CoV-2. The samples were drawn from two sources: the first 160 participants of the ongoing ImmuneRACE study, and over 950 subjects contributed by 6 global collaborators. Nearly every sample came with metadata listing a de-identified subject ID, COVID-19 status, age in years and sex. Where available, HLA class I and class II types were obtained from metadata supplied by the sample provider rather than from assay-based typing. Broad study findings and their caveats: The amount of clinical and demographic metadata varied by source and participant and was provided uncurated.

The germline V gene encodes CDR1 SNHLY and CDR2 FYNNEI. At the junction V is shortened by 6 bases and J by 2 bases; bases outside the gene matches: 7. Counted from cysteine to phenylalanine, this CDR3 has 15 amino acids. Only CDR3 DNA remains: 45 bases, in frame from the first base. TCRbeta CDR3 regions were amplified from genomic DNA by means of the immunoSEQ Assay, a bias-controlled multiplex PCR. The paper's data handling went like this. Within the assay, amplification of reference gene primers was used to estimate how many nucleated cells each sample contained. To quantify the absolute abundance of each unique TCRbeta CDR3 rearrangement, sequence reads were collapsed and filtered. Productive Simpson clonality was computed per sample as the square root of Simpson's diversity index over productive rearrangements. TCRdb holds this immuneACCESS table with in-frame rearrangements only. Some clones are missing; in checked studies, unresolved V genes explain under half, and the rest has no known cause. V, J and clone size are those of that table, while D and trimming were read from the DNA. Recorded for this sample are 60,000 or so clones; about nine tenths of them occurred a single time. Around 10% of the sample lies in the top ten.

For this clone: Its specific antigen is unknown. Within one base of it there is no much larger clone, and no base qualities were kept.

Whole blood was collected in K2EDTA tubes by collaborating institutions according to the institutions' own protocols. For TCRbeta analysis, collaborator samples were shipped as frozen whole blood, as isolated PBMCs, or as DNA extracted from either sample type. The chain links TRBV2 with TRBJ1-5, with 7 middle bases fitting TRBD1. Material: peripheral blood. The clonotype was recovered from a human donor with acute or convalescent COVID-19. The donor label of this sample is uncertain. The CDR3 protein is CASRLRTGGNQPQHF. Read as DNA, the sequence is TGTGCCAGCAGGCTAAGAACAGGGGGCAATCAGCCCCAGCATTTT. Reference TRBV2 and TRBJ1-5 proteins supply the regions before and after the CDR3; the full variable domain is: EPEVTQTPSHQVTQMGQEVILRCVPISNHLYFYWYRQILGQKVEFLVSFYNNEISEKSEIFDDQFSVERPDGSNFTLKIRSTKLEDSAMYFCASRLRTGGNQPQHFGDGTRLSIL.